The 10 T cell receptor beta chains reported below all come from one sample, sequenced in a study of T cell responses to AZD1222 COVID-19 vaccine. Clones were sequenced by immunoSEQ multiplex PCR, and TCRdb holds only the in-frame ones, with some missing. This table has about 120,000 clones, around nine tenths appearing once. The sequences come from peripheral blood, collected on day 0 of AZD1222 vaccination. Receptors originate from an adult in good health.

The rearrangement joins TRBV28 to TRBJ2-4, with D unclear. The CDR3 is 14 residues long. Germline V gene sequence: CDR1 MDHEN, CDR2 SYDVKM. Trimming pared 8 bases from V and 1 base from J, leaving 12 bases between. CDR3 bases: TGTGCCAGCGGCGGCGGCCTCGCCAAAAACATTCAGTACTTC. Encoded protein: CASGGGLAKNIQYF.

The chain employs TRBV9 and TRBJ2-7; D is ambiguous. CDR3 length: 13 residues. CDR1 is SGDLS and CDR2 is YYNGEE in the germline V gene. V gave up 0 bases and J gave up 0 bases, with 4 bases separating them. CDR3 coding DNA: TGTGCCAGCAGCGTAGGGGCCTCCTACGAGCAGTACTTC. Protein: CASSVGASYEQYF.

The V gene is TRBV28, the J gene TRBJ2-5; perhaps D is TRBD1 or TRBD2 (6 bases each). The germline V gene encodes CDR1 MDHEN and CDR2 SYDVKM. V was cut by 3 bases and J by 5 bases, with 16 bases left in between. CDR3 length: 15 amino acids. The CDR3 protein is CASSLAGRGGETQYF. DNA for the CDR3: TGTGCCAGCAGTTTGGCCGGCAGGGGAGGCGAGACCCAGTACTTC.

Concerning this clone itself: The same CDR3 can be traced to other DNA sequences in this sample. The chain has TRBV20-1 and TRBJ2-7; 10 bases map to TRBD1. Trimming cost V 5 bases and J 5 bases; bases outside gene matches: 0. Germline CDR1 reads DFQATT; CDR2 reads SNEGSKA (reference sequence). The CDR3 runs to 11 residues. DNA for the CDR3: TGCAGTGCTGACAGGGGGCACGAGCAGTACTTC. As protein: CSADRGHEQYF.

The V call is TRBV28, the J call TRBJ1-4; no definite D call. The CDR3 loop spans 14 amino acids. From germline, CDR1 is MDHEN and CDR2 SYDVKM. V lost 6 bases, J lost 7 bases, and 15 bases lay in between. The CDR3 DNA is TGTGCCAGCAGATACCCGGGGAAGGGTGAAAAACTGTTTTTT. This encodes CASRYPGKGEKLFF. The full variable domain, its missing parts supplied by reference TRBV28 and TRBJ1-4, is DVKVTQSSRYLVKRTGEKVFLECVQDMDHENMFWYRQDPGLGLRLIYFSYDVKMKEKGDIPEGYSVSREKKERFSLILESASTNQTSMYLCASRYPGKGEKLFFGSGTQLSVL.

The V gene is TRBV4-3, the J gene TRBJ1-1; possible D gene TRBD1, 5 bases. The CDR3 is 13 residues long. Germline CDR1 LGHNA, CDR2 YSLEER. V was pared by 1 base and J by 5 bases, with 8 bases between. CDR3 sequence reads: CASSQGGKTEAFF. CDR3 bases: TGCGCCAGCAGCCAAGGGGGCAAGACTGAAGCTTTCTTT.

Of note for this clone: A read error may produce the germline difference seen at one junction end. The chain has TRBV7-9 and TRBJ2-7; 8 bases map to TRBD1. CDR1 SEHNR and CDR2 FQNEAQ come from the germline V gene (reference sequence). The CDR3 has 13 residues. The DNA of the CDR3 is TGTGCCAGCAGCTCCCAGGGGGCCTATGAGCAGTACTTC. Protein sequence: CASSSQGAYEQYF.

This clone has a single count. This chain's CDR3 is CASSLVRSGRAGEQFF. The CDR3, as DNA: TGTGCCAGCAGCTTAGTGAGGAGCGGGAGGGCCGGGGAGCAGTTCTTC. The chain uses TRBV11-2 and TRBJ2-1; TRBD2 agrees at 10 bases. Trimming took 1 base from V and 10 from J; bases not matched to a gene: 10. Germline values: CDR1 SGHAT, CDR2 FQNNGV. The CDR3 totals 16 residues.

This chain links TRBV27 with TRBJ1-2, with 8 bases matching TRBD1. Trimming at V came to 2 bases and at J to 6 bases, leaving 5 bases not matched to a gene. CDR1 MNHEY and CDR2 SMNVEV come from the germline V gene (reference sequence). CDR3 size: 14 residues. CDR3 nucleotides: TGTGCCAGCAGTTTAGGCAGGGGGCGAGATGGCTACACCTTC. The encoded protein is CASSLGRGRDGYTF.

The chain couples TRBV28 to TRBJ1-1; possibly TRBD1 for D (6 bases). Germline loops: CDR1 MDHEN, CDR2 SYDVKM. This CDR3 comprises 18 residues. V lost 3 bases and J lost 2, with 22 bases in between. CDR3 bases: TGTGCCAGCAGTTTTTATAATTTTCTGGACAGAAGAAACACTGAAGCTTTCTTT. Residues: CASSFYNFLDRRNTEAFF.